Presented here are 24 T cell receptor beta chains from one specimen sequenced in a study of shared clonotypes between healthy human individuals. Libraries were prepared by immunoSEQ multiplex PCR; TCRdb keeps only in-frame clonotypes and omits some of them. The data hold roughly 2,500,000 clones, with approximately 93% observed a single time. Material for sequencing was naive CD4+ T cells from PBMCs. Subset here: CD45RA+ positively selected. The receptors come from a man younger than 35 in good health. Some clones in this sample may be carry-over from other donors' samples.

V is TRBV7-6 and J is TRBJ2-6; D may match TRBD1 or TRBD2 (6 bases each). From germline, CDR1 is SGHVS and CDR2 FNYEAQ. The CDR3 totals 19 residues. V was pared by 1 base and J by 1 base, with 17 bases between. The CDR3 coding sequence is TGTGCCAGCAGCTTAGGGGGGGCCCGCGGCGGGTCTGGGGCCAACGTCCTGACTTTC. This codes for CASSLGGARGGSGANVLTF. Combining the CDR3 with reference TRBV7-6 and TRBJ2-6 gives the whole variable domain GAGVSQSPRYKVTKRGQDVALRCDPISGHVSLYWYRQALGQGPEFLTYFNYEAQQDKSGLPNDRFSAERPEGSISTLTIQRTEQRDSAMYRCASSLGGARGGSGANVLTFGAGSRLTVL.

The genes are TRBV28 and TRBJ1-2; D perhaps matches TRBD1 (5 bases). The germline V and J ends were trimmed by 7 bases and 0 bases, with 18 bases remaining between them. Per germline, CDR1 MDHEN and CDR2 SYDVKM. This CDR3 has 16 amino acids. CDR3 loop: CASTMAGGGANYGYTF. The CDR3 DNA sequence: TGTGCCAGCACCATGGCGGGGGGAGGGGCTAACTATGGCTACACCTTC.

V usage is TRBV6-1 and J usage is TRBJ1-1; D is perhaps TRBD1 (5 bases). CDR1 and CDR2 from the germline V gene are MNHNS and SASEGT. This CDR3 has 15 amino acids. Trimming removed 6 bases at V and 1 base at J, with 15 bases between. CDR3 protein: CASRRDFGENTEAFF. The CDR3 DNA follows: TGTGCCAGCAGGAGGGACTTCGGTGAGAACACTGAAGCTTTCTTT.

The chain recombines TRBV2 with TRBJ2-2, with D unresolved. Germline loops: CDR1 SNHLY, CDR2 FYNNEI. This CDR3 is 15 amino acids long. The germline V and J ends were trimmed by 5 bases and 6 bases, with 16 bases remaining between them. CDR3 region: CASSPTMSRAGELFF. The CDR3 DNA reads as TGTGCCAGCAGTCCAACCATGTCACGGGCCGGGGAGCTGTTTTTT.

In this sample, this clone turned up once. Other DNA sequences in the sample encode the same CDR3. CDR3 nucleotide sequence: TGCGCCAGCAGCTTGTATGGGACAGTCCAAGAGACCCAGTACTTC. This sequence encodes CASSLYGTVQETQYF. This sequence joins TRBV5-1 and TRBJ2-5; 7 bases line up with TRBD1. The germline V gene encodes CDR1 SGHRS and CDR2 YFSETQ. Germline trimming cut 1 base from V and 1 base from J; bases unmatched to any gene: 4. The CDR3 consists of 15 residues.

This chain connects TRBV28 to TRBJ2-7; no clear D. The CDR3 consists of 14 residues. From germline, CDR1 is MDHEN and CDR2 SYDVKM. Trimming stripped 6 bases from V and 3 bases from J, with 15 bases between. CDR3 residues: CASRSHMRSYEQYF. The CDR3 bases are TGTGCCAGCAGGTCCCACATGAGGAGCTACGAGCAGTACTTC.

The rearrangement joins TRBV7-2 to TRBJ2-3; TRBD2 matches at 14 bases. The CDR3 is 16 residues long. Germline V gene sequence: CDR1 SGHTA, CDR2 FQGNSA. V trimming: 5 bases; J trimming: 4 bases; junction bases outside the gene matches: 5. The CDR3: CASSGGLAGESDTQYF. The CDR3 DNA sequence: TGTGCCAGCAGCGGGGGACTAGCGGGAGAGTCAGATACGCAGTATTTT. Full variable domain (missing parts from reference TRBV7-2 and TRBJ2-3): GAGVSQSPSNKVTEKGKDVELRCDPISGHTALYWYRQSLGQGLEFLIYFQGNSAPDKSGLPSDRFSAERTGGSVSTLTIQRTQQEDSAVYLCASSGGLAGESDTQYFGPGTRLTVL.

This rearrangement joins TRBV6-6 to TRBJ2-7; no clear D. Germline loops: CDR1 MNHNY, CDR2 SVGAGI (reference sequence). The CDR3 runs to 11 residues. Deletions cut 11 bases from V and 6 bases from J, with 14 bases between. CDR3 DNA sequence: TGTGCCGGCTCCAAGGGTGCCGAGCAGTACTTC. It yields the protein CAGSKGAEQYF.

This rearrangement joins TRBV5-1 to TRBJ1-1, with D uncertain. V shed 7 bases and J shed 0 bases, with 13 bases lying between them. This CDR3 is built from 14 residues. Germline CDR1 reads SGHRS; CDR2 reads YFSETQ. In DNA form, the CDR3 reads TGCGCCAGCGGACTCCGGGATGTGAACACTGAAGCTTTCTTT. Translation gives CASGLRDVNTEAFF. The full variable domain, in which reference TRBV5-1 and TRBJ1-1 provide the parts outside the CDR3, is KAGVTQTPRYLIKTRGQQVTLSCSPISGHRSVSWYQQTPGQGLQFLFEYFSETQRNKGNFPGRFSGRQFSNSRSEMNVSTLELGDSALYLCASGLRDVNTEAFFGQGTRLTVV.

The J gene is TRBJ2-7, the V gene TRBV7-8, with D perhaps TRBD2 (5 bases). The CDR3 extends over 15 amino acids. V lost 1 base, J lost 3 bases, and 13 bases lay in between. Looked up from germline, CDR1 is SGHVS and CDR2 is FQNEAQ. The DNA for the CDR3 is TGTGCCAGCAGCTTAGGTGGGCTAGCCAGCTACGAGCAGTACTTC. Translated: CASSLGGLASYEQYF. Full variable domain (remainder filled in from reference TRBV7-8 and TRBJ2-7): GAGVSQSPRYKVAKRGQDVALRCDPISGHVSLFWYQQALGQGPEFLTYFQNEAQLDKSGLPSDRFFAERPEGSVSTLKIQRTQQEDSAVYLCASSLGGLASYEQYFGPGTRLTVT.

DNA of the CDR3: TGTGCCAGCAGTTTGGGACAGGGTCATGAAAAACTGTTTTTT. Protein sequence: CASSLGQGHEKLFF. The gene calls are TRBV6-6 and TRBJ1-4, with 9 bases lining up with TRBD1. The germline gives CDR1 MNHNY, CDR2 SVGAGI (reference sequence). CDR3 length: 14 residues. V dropped 4 bases and J dropped 6; count of bases not matched to a gene: 3.

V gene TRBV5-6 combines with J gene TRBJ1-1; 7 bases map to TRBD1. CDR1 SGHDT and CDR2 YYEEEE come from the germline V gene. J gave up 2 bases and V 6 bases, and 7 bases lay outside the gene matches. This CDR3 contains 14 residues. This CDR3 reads CASIRTGINTEAFF. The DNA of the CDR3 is TGTGCCAGCATCCGGACAGGTATTAACACTGAAGCTTTCTTT.

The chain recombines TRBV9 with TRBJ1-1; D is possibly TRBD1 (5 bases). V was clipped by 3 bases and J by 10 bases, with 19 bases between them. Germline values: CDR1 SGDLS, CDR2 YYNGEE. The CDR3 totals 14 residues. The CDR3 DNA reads TGTGCCAGCAGCGCGTCTCCCTGGGGCAGTAGAGCTTTCTTT. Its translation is CASSASPWGSRAFF.

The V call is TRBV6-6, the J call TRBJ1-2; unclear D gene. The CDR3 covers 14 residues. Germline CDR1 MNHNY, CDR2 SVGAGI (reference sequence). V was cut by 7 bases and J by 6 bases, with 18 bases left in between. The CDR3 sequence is CASTSPLRTHGYTF. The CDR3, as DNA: TGTGCCAGCACCTCACCCCTCAGGACGCATGGCTACACCTTC.

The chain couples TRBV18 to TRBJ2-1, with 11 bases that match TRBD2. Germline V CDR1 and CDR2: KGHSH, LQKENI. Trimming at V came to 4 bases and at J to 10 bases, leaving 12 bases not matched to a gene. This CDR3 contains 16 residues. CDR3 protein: CASSQTTSGMFGEQFF. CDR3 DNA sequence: TGTGCCAGCTCACAGACGACTAGCGGGATGTTTGGGGAGCAGTTCTTC.

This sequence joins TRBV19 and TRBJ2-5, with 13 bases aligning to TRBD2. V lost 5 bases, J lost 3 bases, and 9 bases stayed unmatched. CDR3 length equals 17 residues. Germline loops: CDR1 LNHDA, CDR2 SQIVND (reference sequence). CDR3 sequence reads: CASSRRLAGGGEETQYF. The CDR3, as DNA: TGTGCCAGTAGTCGCCGACTAGCGGGGGGTGGTGAAGAGACCCAGTACTTC.

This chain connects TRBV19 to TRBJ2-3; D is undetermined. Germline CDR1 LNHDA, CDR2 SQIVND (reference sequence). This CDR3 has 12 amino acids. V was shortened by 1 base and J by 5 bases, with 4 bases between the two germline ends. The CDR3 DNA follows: TGTGCCAGTAGTATAGCGAGAGATACGCAGTATTTT. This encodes CASSIARDTQYF.

The CDR3 region is CASSFYGTGELFF. The DNA for the CDR3 is TGTGCCAGCAGCTTTTATGGGACCGGGGAGCTGTTTTTT. The chain uses TRBV11-2 and TRBJ2-2; D ambiguous. This CDR3 is built from 13 residues. CDR1 SGHAT and CDR2 FQNNGV come from the germline V gene. V dropped 3 bases and J dropped 5 bases, with 7 bases sitting between them.

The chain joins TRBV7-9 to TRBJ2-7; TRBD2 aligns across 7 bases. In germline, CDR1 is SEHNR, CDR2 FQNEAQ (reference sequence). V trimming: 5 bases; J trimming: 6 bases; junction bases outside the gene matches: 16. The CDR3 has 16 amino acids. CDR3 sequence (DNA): TGTGCCAGCAGCCCTGGGGGGGTGGAAGGGCAAGGCGAGCAGTACTTC. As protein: CASSPGGVEGQGEQYF.

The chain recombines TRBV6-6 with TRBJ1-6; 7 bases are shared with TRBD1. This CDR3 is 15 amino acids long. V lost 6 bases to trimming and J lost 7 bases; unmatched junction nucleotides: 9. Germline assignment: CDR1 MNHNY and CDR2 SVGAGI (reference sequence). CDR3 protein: CASSLGTVRNSPLHF. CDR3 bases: TGTGCCAGCAGCCTTGGGACAGTGAGGAATTCACCCCTCCACTTT.

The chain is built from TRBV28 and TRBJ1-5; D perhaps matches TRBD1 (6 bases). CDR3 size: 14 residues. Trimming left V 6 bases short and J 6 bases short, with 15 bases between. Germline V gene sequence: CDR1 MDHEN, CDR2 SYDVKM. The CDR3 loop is CASSPDRISQPQHF. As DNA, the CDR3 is TGTGCCAGCAGCCCCGACAGGATCAGTCAGCCCCAGCATTTT.

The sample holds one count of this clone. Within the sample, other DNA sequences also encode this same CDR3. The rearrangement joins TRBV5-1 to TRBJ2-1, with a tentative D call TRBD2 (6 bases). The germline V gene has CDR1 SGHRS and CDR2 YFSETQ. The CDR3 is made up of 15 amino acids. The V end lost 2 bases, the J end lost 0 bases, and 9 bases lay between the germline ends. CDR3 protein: CASSFGGNSYNEQFF. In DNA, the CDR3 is TGCGCCAGCAGCTTTGGCGGGAACTCCTACAATGAGCAGTTCTTC.

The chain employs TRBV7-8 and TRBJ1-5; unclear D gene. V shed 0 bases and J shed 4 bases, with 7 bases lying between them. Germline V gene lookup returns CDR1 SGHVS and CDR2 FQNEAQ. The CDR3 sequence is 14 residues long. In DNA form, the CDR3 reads TGTGCCAGCAGCTTAGCCCCGCCAAATCAGCCCCAGCATTTT. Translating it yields CASSLAPPNQPQHF. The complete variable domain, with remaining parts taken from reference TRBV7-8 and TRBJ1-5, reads GAGVSQSPRYKVAKRGQDVALRCDPISGHVSLFWYQQALGQGPEFLTYFQNEAQLDKSGLPSDRFFAERPEGSVSTLKIQRTQQEDSAVYLCASSLAPPNQPQHFGDGTRLSIL.

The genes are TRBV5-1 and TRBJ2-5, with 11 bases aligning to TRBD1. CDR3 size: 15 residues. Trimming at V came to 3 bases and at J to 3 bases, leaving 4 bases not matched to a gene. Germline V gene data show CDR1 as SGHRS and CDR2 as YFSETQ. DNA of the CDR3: TGCGCCAGCAGCTCCGGGACAGGGGGGAAAGAGACCCAGTACTTC. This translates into CASSSGTGGKETQYF.